Shown below are 24 T cell receptor beta chains from a single sample sequenced in a study of shared clonotypes between healthy human individuals. Assay: immunoSEQ multiplex PCR; the TCRdb copy retains only in-frame clones and omits some. This table holds about 680,000 clones, more than 70% found once. The specimen was memory CD4+ T cells sorted from blood. Subset of the sample: CD45RA-negative fraction. These receptors all come from a woman aged 25 to 39 in good health.

The J gene is TRBJ2-3, the V gene TRBV5-1; TRBD2 matches at 7 bases. The CDR3 has 16 amino acids. From germline, CDR1 is SGHRS and CDR2 YFSETQ. J gave up 7 bases and V 2 bases, and 13 bases lay outside the gene matches. The CDR3 DNA reads TGCGCCAGCAGCTTAGAACTAGCGCGTACACGGAATACGCAGTATTTT. Amino acid sequence: CASSLELARTRNTQYF.

The CDR3 here is CATSTLDRDHQPQHF. CDR3 DNA sequence: TGTGCCACCAGCACTCTCGACAGGGACCATCAGCCCCAGCATTTT. The genes are TRBV15 and TRBJ1-5; 7 nucleotides match TRBD1. V lost 4 bases and J lost 5; bases outside the gene matches: 8. The CDR3 length is 15 residues. The germline gives CDR1 LNHNV, CDR2 YYDKDF (reference sequence). Based on the CDR3 plus reference TRBV15 and TRBJ1-5, the full variable domain is DAMVIQNPRYQVTQFGKPVTLSCSQTLNHNVMYWYQQKSSQAPKLLFHYYDKDFNNEADTPDNFQSRRPNTSFCFLDIRSPGLGDTAMYLCATSTLDRDHQPQHFGDGTRLSIL.

This clone showed up just a few times. The gene calls are TRBV6-5 and TRBJ2-2; D gene unclear. Germline CDR1 and CDR2: MNHEY and SVGAGI. The CDR3 is made up of 13 amino acids. Trimming pared 2 bases from V and 6 bases from J, leaving 7 bases between. The CDR3 DNA sequence: TGTGCCAGCAGTTACCGTCTGCCCGGGGAGCTGTTTTTT. Encoded protein: CASSYRLPGELFF.

The rearrangement uses TRBV2 and TRBJ1-2; 7 positions agree with TRBD1. Trimming at V came to 7 bases and at J to 7 bases, leaving 6 bases not matched to a gene. Germline assignment: CDR1 SNHLY and CDR2 FYNNEI. The CDR3 is 12 amino acids. CDR3 residues: CASKGEGAGYTF. In DNA, the CDR3 is TGTGCCAGCAAAGGGGAGGGGGCTGGCTACACCTTC.

The J gene is TRBJ1-1, the V gene TRBV5-1; possibly TRBD1 for D (6 bases). The CDR3 length is 13 residues. CDR1 and CDR2 (germline): SGHRS, YFSETQ. Trimming removed 7 bases at V and 5 bases at J, with 15 bases between. The CDR3 coding sequence is TGCGCCAGCTCGGAGGGGGTTGAGACTGAAGCTTTCTTT. It encodes CASSEGVETEAFF.

This clone was recorded at least ten times. The junction departs from the called germline gene at one end, perhaps through a read error. The sample has other DNA sequences that encode this CDR3 too. The chain employs TRBV2 and TRBJ2-1; unclear D gene. The CDR3 spans 12 residues. Germline CDR1 and CDR2: SNHLY and FYNNEI. The CDR3: CASGDRGNEQFF. The CDR3 DNA is TGTGCCAGCGGTGATCGTGGGAATGAGCAGTTCTTC.

This chain joins TRBV7-8 and TRBJ2-1, with 8 nucleotides matching TRBD2. Looked up from germline, CDR1 is SGHVS and CDR2 is FQNEAQ. This CDR3 contains 15 residues. V was clipped by 8 bases and J by 9 bases; unmatched bases: 15. The CDR3 region has the DNA TGTGCCAGCGATTCCTATCGGGAGGGCGGGCGTGAGCAGTTCTTC. It codes for CASDSYREGGREQFF.

This rearrangement joins TRBV28 to TRBJ1-2; D is possibly TRBD1 (6 bases). There are 13 residues in the CDR3. V gave up 7 bases and J gave up 5 bases, with 14 bases separating them. The germline V gene has CDR1 MDHEN and CDR2 SYDVKM. The CDR3 sequence: CASTRTDRYGYTF. The CDR3 bases are TGTGCCAGCACCCGGACAGATAGATATGGCTACACCTTC.

This sequence joins TRBV6-1 and TRBJ1-1; perhaps TRBD1 as D (6 bases). Germline V lookup: CDR1 MNHNS, CDR2 SASEGT. This CDR3 contains 16 residues. Between the trimmed V and J ends, which lost 2 bases and 3 bases, there was a span of 16 bases. Here the CDR3 DNA reads TGTGCCAGCAGTGAATGGGGGGGGCGTGAAGACACTGAAGCTTTCTTT. The encoded protein is CASSEWGGREDTEAFF.

V and J are TRBV7-8 and TRBJ1-4, with D possibly being TRBD1 (5 bases). Trimming stripped 5 bases from V and 7 bases from J, with 23 bases between. The CDR3 has 17 residues. Germline CDR1 and CDR2: SGHVS and FQNEAQ. The CDR3 nucleotides are TGTGCCAGCAGCACGCGGGACCCCGGTCTTCGTTTTGAAAAACTGTTTTTT. Its translation is CASSTRDPGLRFEKLFF.

The chain couples TRBV7-9 to TRBJ1-2; D possibly corresponds to TRBD1 (5 bases). The germline CDR1 and CDR2 sequences are SEHNR and FQNEAQ (reference sequence). V gave up 5 bases and J gave up 3 bases, with 25 bases separating them. The CDR3 is 18 amino acids. CDR3 coding DNA: TGTGCCAGCAGCCCCGCTGGAGCAGGGTCGTGGTCGGACTATGGCTACACCTTC. Translating gives CASSPAGAGSWSDYGYTF. Full variable domain (rest looked up from reference TRBV7-9 and TRBJ1-2): DTGVSQNPRHKITKRGQNVTFRCDPISEHNRLYWYRQTLGQGPEFLTYFQNEAQLEKSRLLSDRFSAERPKGSFSTLEIQRTEQGDSAMYLCASSPAGAGSWSDYGYTFGSGTRLTVV.

This chain uses TRBV19 with TRBJ1-4; 9 bases are shared with TRBD1. From germline, CDR1 is LNHDA and CDR2 SQIVND (reference sequence). The CDR3 is made up of 15 amino acids. The J segment lost 5 bases and the V segment lost 2 bases, leaving 3 bases of the junction unmatched. The CDR3 is CASSILGQGNEKLFF. CDR3 sequence (DNA): TGTGCCAGTAGTATACTTGGACAGGGGAATGAAAAACTGTTTTTT.

The chain uses TRBV19 and TRBJ2-1, with TRBD2 identical over 8 bases. The J segment lost 2 bases and the V segment lost 10 bases, leaving 10 bases of the junction unmatched. This CDR3 has 15 residues. CDR1 and CDR2 from the germline V gene are LNHDA and SQIVND (reference sequence). CDR3 residues: CAIIAGYQPYNEQFF. In DNA form, the CDR3 reads TGTGCCATTATAGCGGGATACCAACCCTACAATGAGCAGTTCTTC. Full variable domain (outside the CDR3, taken from reference TRBV19 and TRBJ2-1): DGGITQSPKYLFRKEGQNVTLSCEQNLNHDAMYWYRQDPGQGLRLIYYSQIVNDFQKGDIAEGYSVSREKKESFPLTVTSAQKNPTAFYLCAIIAGYQPYNEQFFGPGTRLTVL.

The rearrangement links TRBV5-6 to TRBJ2-7, with 7 bases aligning to TRBD2. Germline CDR1 reads SGHDT; CDR2 reads YYEEEE. V was pared by 4 bases and J by 3 bases, with 4 bases of the junction left unmatched. CDR3 length: 13 residues. CDR3 bases: TGTGCCAGCAGCCCCTCTAGCGGCTACGAGCAGTACTTC. Amino acids: CASSPSSGYEQYF.

V gene TRBV5-1 combines with J gene TRBJ2-1, with 10 bases fitting TRBD2. V gave up 7 bases and J gave up 5 bases; unmatched junction bases: 9. Germline assignment: CDR1 SGHRS and CDR2 YFSETQ. The CDR3 runs to 15 residues. CDR3 sequence: CASHQGTSANNEQFF. In DNA form, the CDR3 reads TGCGCCAGCCACCAAGGGACTAGCGCTAACAATGAGCAGTTCTTC.

The chain links TRBV6-1 to TRBJ1-5; D remains ambiguous. Germline CDR1 MNHNS, CDR2 SASEGT. The CDR3 is made up of 14 amino acids. V lost 8 bases, J lost 0 bases, and 11 bases lay in between. The CDR3 DNA follows: TGTGCCAGCTACGGACGGAATAGCAATCAGCCCCAGCATTTT. This encodes CASYGRNSNQPQHF.

At least ten counts were recorded for this clone. V is TRBV27 and J is TRBJ2-1; possibly TRBD1 for D (5 bases). The CDR3 is made up of 13 amino acids. CDR1 is MNHEY and CDR2 is SMNVEV in the germline V gene (reference sequence). Trimming shortened V by 4 bases and J by 7 bases, and 11 bases separated the two germline ends. The CDR3 DNA is TGTGCCAGCAGTTGGACATTTGGTAATGAGCAGTTCTTC. Protein product: CASSWTFGNEQFF.

This clone was seen only once. This chain joins TRBV30 and TRBJ2-7, with 7 nucleotides matching TRBD2. The V gene end was trimmed by 1 base and the J gene end by 4 bases; junction bases not matched to a gene: 4. The CDR3 runs to 13 residues. Germline V lookup: CDR1 GTSNPN, CDR2 SVGIG (reference sequence). CDR3 nucleotides: TGTGCCTGGAGTGGGACTAGACATTACGAGCAGTACTTC. Its protein product is CAWSGTRHYEQYF.

This clone was found a few times. This chain joins TRBV23-1 and TRBJ2-5; D not certain. TRBV23-1 is filed as an ORF, its function uncertain. V was shortened by 0 bases and J by 2 bases, with 7 bases between the two germline ends. The CDR3 extends over 14 amino acids. In DNA form, the CDR3 reads TGCGCCAGCAGTCAATCAGGCCTACAAGAGACCCAGTACTTC. As protein: CASSQSGLQETQYF.

A few counts support this clone. In DNA form, the CDR3 reads TGTGCCAGCAGTCAACAGGCCCGTAATGAAAAACTGTTTTTT. It specifies CASSQQARNEKLFF. V is TRBV2 and J is TRBJ1-4, with a tentative D call TRBD1 (5 bases). Germline V gene data show CDR1 as SNHLY and CDR2 as FYNNEI. The CDR3 contains 14 residues. The V end lost 5 bases, the J end lost 4 bases, and 11 bases lay between the germline ends.

The rearrangement uses TRBV30 and TRBJ2-7; 8 bases align to TRBD2. This CDR3 contains 13 residues. V was clipped by 5 bases and J by 3 bases; unmatched bases: 6. The germline V gene encodes CDR1 GTSNPN and CDR2 SVGIG (reference sequence). The CDR3 is CAWRPGTSYEQYF. The CDR3, as DNA: TGTGCCTGGCGCCCCGGGACTAGCTACGAGCAGTACTTC.

About this clone itself: Other DNA sequences in the sample encode the same CDR3. The rearrangement links TRBV4-2 to TRBJ1-2; perhaps TRBD1 as D (6 bases). Germline values: CDR1 LGHNA, CDR2 YNFKEQ. V shed 0 bases and J shed 2 bases, with 7 bases lying between them. The length of the CDR3 is 14 residues. CDR3 sequence reads: CASSQDGGNYGYTF. The CDR3, as DNA: TGTGCCAGCAGCCAAGACGGGGGCAACTATGGCTACACCTTC.

V usage is TRBV7-3 and J usage is TRBJ2-1, with 10 bases lining up with TRBD2. The CDR3 spans 15 residues. The germline gives CDR1 SGHTA, CDR2 FQGTGA. With 2 bases clipped from V and 9 bases from J, the junction kept 7 bases outside the gene matches. The CDR3 coding sequence is TGTGCCAGCAGCTTAGGTAGCGGGAGGTCGGGTGAGCAGTTCTTC. It is translated as CASSLGSGRSGEQFF.

V and J are TRBV29-1 and TRBJ2-5, with D maybe TRBD2 (5 bases). The V gene's germline CDR1 is SQVTM and CDR2 ANQGSEA. This CDR3 has 12 amino acids. V lost 6 bases and J 5 bases, leaving 13 bases between the germline ends. CDR3 residues: CSVRTARETQYF. DNA for the CDR3: TGCAGCGTGCGGACTGCGCGGGAGACCCAGTACTTC.